The T cell receptor beta chain under discussion was sequenced for a study of shared clonotypes between healthy human individuals. Samples underwent the assay at deep level. Produced via immunoSEQ multiplex PCR; TCRdb's table is partial and in-frame only. The table shows 550,000 to 600,000 clones, with around 78% occurring only once. Study-level findings and limits: Sequencing depth was expected to influence donor clonotype sharing.

The CDR3 has 12 residues. The germline V gene encodes CDR1 MDHEN and CDR2 SYDVKM. As to this clone: Its cognate antigen is unknown.

The receptor comes from a woman in her thirties or forties in good health. Some clones in this sample may be carry-over from other donors' samples. J is TRBJ1-1 and V is TRBV28; D is unclear. Sequences were obtained from PBMCs. CDR3 in amino acids: CATRLGSTEAFF. The CDR3 DNA is TGTGCGACGCGGTTGGGTAGCACTGAAGCTTTCTTT. Based on the CDR3 plus reference TRBV28 and TRBJ1-1, the full variable domain is DVKVTQSSRYLVKRTGEKVFLECVQDMDHENMFWYRQDPGLGLRLIYFSYDVKMKEKGDIPEGYSVSREKKERFSLILESASTNQTSMYLCATRLGSTEAFFGQGTRLTVV.